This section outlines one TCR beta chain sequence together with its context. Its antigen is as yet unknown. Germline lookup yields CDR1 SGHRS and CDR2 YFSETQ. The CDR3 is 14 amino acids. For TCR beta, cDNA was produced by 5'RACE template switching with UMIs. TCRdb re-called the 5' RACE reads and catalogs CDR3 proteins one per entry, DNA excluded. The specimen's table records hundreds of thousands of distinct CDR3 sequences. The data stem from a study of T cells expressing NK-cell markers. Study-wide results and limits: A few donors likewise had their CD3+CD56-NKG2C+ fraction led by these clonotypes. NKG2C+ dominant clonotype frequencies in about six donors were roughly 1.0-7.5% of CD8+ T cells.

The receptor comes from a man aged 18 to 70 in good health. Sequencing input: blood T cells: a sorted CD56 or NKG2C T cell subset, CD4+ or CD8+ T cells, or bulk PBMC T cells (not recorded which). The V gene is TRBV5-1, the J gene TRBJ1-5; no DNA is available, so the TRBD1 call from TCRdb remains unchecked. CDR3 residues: CATPTGFFVQPQHF.